These 31 T cell receptor beta chains were sequenced from one sample in a study of T cell changes during pregnancy in multiple sclerosis. Generated by immunoSEQ multiplex PCR, the TCRdb table keeps only in-frame clones and is missing some. The data show 46,000 or so clones, around 93% seen once. This material consisted of CD8+ T cells from peripheral blood mononuclear cells, taken after pregnancy. The receptors were sampled from a female donor with multiple sclerosis, enrolled in a pregnancy study.

This chain uses TRBV2 with TRBJ2-7, with D possibly being TRBD1 (5 bases). Trimming took 5 bases from V and 0 from J, leaving 8 bases between them. The CDR3 sequence is 13 residues long. Per germline, CDR1 SNHLY and CDR2 FYNNEI. The CDR3 sequence: CASSTTDSYEQYF. The CDR3, as DNA: TGTGCCAGCAGTACGACAGACTCCTACGAGCAGTACTTC. Complete variable domain (other parts from reference TRBV2 and TRBJ2-7): EPEVTQTPSHQVTQMGQEVILRCVPISNHLYFYWYRQILGQKVEFLVSFYNNEISEKSEIFDDQFSVERPDGSNFTLKIRSTKLEDSAMYFCASSTTDSYEQYFGPGTRLTVT.

This clone is a singleton in its sample. This chain links TRBV30 with TRBJ2-3, with 9 nucleotides matching TRBD1. CDR1 is GTSNPN and CDR2 is SVGIG in the germline V gene (reference sequence). The V segment lost 7 bases and the J segment 1 base; nucleotides outside the gene matches: 3. CDR3 length: 13 amino acids. CDR3 nucleotide sequence: TGTGCCTTCCGGGACAGGGGCACAGATACGCAGTATTTT. Translated, it gives CAFRDRGTDTQYF.

This clone showed up just once. The genes are TRBV2 and TRBJ2-7, with D tentatively TRBD1 (5 bases). This CDR3 contains 15 residues. V lost 7 bases and J 4 bases, leaving 20 bases between the germline ends. Germline lookup yields CDR1 SNHLY and CDR2 FYNNEI. CDR3 bases: TGTGCCAGCACTCCCTTCAAGGGGCCTAGGTACGAGCAGTACTTC. Amino acid sequence: CASTPFKGPRYEQYF.

This sequence joins TRBV7-8 and TRBJ1-5; D remains unclear. V lost 3 bases and J lost 0, with 9 bases in between. CDR1 SGHVS and CDR2 FQNEAQ come from the germline V gene. The CDR3 has 15 amino acids. CDR3 nucleotides: TGTGCCAGCAGCTTGGGCGGGAGTAGCAATCAGCCCCAGCATTTT. This codes for CASSLGGSSNQPQHF.

The rearrangement joins TRBV2 to TRBJ2-5; a possible D gene is TRBD1 (5 bases). Trimming removed 4 bases from V and 6 bases from J, with 12 bases in between. CDR1 and CDR2 from the germline V gene are SNHLY and FYNNEI. This CDR3 has 13 residues. In DNA, the CDR3 is TGTGCCAGCAGTGTTTTAGGGGAACAGACCCAGTACTTC. This encodes CASSVLGEQTQYF.

The chain has TRBV25-1 and TRBJ2-3; weak D call: TRBD2 (6 bases). Germline CDR1 is MGHDK and CDR2 is SYGVNS. The CDR3 consists of 15 residues. Trimming removed 4 bases from V and 1 base from J, with 12 bases in between. The CDR3 DNA is TGTGCCAGCAGTGGGCGGCGGGGTGGCACAGATACGCAGTATTTT. Its translation: CASSGRRGGTDTQYF. Complete variable domain (other parts from reference TRBV25-1 and TRBJ2-3): EADIYQTPRYLVIGTGKKITLECSQTMGHDKMYWYQQDPGMELHLIHYSYGVNSTEKGDLSSESTVSRIRTEHFPLTLESARPSHTSQYLCASSGRRGGTDTQYFGPGTRLTVL.

The chain employs TRBV5-4 and TRBJ2-7; 8 bases are a match to TRBD1. The ends lost 4 bases at V and 1 base at J; junction bases unmatched: 4. This CDR3 has 14 residues. CDR1 and CDR2 (germline): SGHNT, YYREEE (reference sequence). The CDR3 coding sequence is TGTGCCAGCAGCCAGGGGACAGGTTCCTACGAGCAGTACTTC. Protein product: CASSQGTGSYEQYF.

This chain joins TRBV28 and TRBJ2-3; 9 nucleotides agree with TRBD2. CDR3 size: 15 residues. Germline V gene data show CDR1 as MDHEN and CDR2 as SYDVKM. Trimming at V came to 6 bases and at J to 3 bases, leaving 7 bases not matched to a gene. The CDR3 spells CASRVFLAGTDTQYF. The CDR3 DNA sequence: TGTGCCAGCAGGGTCTTTCTAGCGGGGACAGATACGCAGTATTTT.

The CDR3 bases are TGCAGCGTTGAAGGGGGGGTTAGAGTAGCGGGAGGGCCGGAGGATACGCAGTATTTT. Translation: CSVEGGVRVAGGPEDTQYF. The gene calls are TRBV29-1 and TRBJ2-3; 11 nucleotides line up with TRBD2. Germline CDR1 reads SQVTM; CDR2 reads ANQGSEA. V lost 1 base and J lost 6; bases outside the gene matches: 18. The CDR3 extends over 19 amino acids.

The rearrangement joins TRBV7-8 to TRBJ2-3; 7 bases agree with TRBD2. Unmatched junction bases numbered 15, after V lost 4 bases and J lost 2 bases. Germline-derived CDR1 and CDR2 are SGHVS and FQNEAQ. This CDR3 has 18 residues. This CDR3 reads CASSSEGPSGLYTDTQYF. CDR3 DNA: TGTGCCAGCAGCTCCGAAGGGCCTAGCGGCCTTTACACAGATACGCAGTATTTT.

This chain links TRBV7-8 with TRBJ1-3, with a tentative D call TRBD1 (6 bases). V gave up 3 bases and J gave up 0 bases, with 15 bases separating them. The CDR3 is 17 residues long. Germline CDR1 is SGHVS and CDR2 is FQNEAQ. Here the CDR3 DNA reads TGTGCCAGCAGCTTGGGGGCGACAGCGAGCTCTGGAAACACCATATATTTT. Amino acid sequence: CASSLGATASSGNTIYF.

This sequence joins TRBV19 and TRBJ1-6, with TRBD1 matching 8 bases. J lost 7 bases, V lost 6 bases, and 5 bases had no gene match. The CDR3 loop spans 14 amino acids. Per germline, CDR1 LNHDA and CDR2 SQIVND (reference sequence). This chain's CDR3 is CASRDRESNSPLHF. The DNA of the CDR3 is TGTGCCAGTAGGGACAGGGAGTCCAATTCACCCCTCCACTTT.

V usage is TRBV7-6 and J usage is TRBJ2-1, with TRBD1 identical over 8 bases. This CDR3 comprises 13 residues. CDR1 SGHVS and CDR2 FNYEAQ come from the germline V gene. V was pared by 5 bases and J by 8 bases, with 5 bases of the junction left unmatched. The CDR3 bases are TGTGCCAGCAGCACCCGACAGGGGCATGAGCAGTTCTTC. It translates to CASSTRQGHEQFF.

This rearrangement joins TRBV6-5 to TRBJ1-1, with D perhaps TRBD1 (6 bases). Trimming pared 2 bases from V and 2 bases from J, leaving 9 bases between. Looked up from germline, CDR1 is MNHEY and CDR2 is SVGAGI. The CDR3 loop spans 14 amino acids. CDR3 region: CASSYIGGNTEAFF. Written as DNA, the CDR3 is TGTGCCAGCAGTTACATTGGGGGCAACACTGAAGCTTTCTTT.

In this sample, this clone turned up a few times. The chain links TRBV9 to TRBJ2-7, with 11 bases fitting TRBD2. The CDR3 extends over 16 amino acids. Germline V lookup: CDR1 SGDLS, CDR2 YYNGEE. The junction had 5 bases not matched to a gene; V was cut back by 3 bases and J by 0 bases. The CDR3 DNA follows: TGTGCCAGCAGCGGGCTAGCGGGGGGACCCTCCTACGAGCAGTACTTC. It is translated as CASSGLAGGPSYEQYF.

The count of this clone is one. V is TRBV6-6 and J is TRBJ2-3, with TRBD1 matching over 10 bases. V gave up 6 bases and J gave up 4 bases; unmatched junction bases: 4. The CDR3 has 14 residues. CDR1 is MNHNY and CDR2 is SVGAGI in the germline V gene (reference sequence). The CDR3 DNA reads TGTGCCAGCAGCCGACAGGGGGCATCAGATACGCAGTATTTT. This sequence encodes CASSRQGASDTQYF.

This rearrangement joins TRBV9 to TRBJ1-2; a weak D match, TRBD1 (5 bases). V lost 7 bases and J lost 6, with 10 bases in between. The CDR3 runs 11 residues. Germline values: CDR1 SGDLS, CDR2 YYNGEE. CDR3 nucleotides: TGTGCCAGCGGGGGGGTTCATGGCTACACCTTC. Amino acids: CASGGVHGYTF.

The DNA for the CDR3 is TGTGCCAGCAAAAAACCCGGGACAGGGTCTACAGATACGCAGTATTTT. This codes for CASKKPGTGSTDTQYF. The chain links TRBV6-6 to TRBJ2-3; 9 nucleotides match TRBD1. CDR1 and CDR2 (germline): MNHNY, SVGAGI (reference sequence). This CDR3 has 16 amino acids. The J segment lost 3 bases and the V segment lost 7 bases, leaving 11 bases of the junction unmatched.

The rearrangement links TRBV6-5 to TRBJ2-7, with TRBD2 matching 8 bases. The germline V gene encodes CDR1 MNHEY and CDR2 SVGAGI. CDR3 length equals 13 residues. J lost 4 bases, V lost 5 bases, and 4 bases had no gene match. DNA for the CDR3: TGTGCCAGCAGTGAGCGGGGGCCGTACGAGCAGTACTTC. Translation gives CASSERGPYEQYF.

J is TRBJ2-1 and V is TRBV19; D perhaps matches TRBD1 (5 bases). With 3 bases removed from V and 3 bases from J, the gap between germline ends came to 12 bases. CDR3 size: 15 residues. CDR1 and CDR2 (germline): LNHDA, SQIVND (reference sequence). The CDR3 is CASSIRQDNYNEQFF. For the CDR3, the DNA is TGTGCCAGTAGTATTCGTCAGGACAACTACAATGAGCAGTTCTTC.

The CDR3 here is CASSTGQGTHSNQPQHF. The CDR3 coding sequence is TGTGCCAGCTCCACCGGACAGGGCACACATAGCAATCAGCCCCAGCATTTT. This sequence joins TRBV27 and TRBJ1-5; 8 nucleotides match TRBD1. Per the germline V gene, CDR1 is MNHEY and CDR2 is SMNVEV (reference sequence). V lost 8 bases and J lost 0; bases outside the gene matches: 12. CDR3 size: 17 residues.

The J gene is TRBJ2-5, the V gene TRBV20-1; the D gene is possibly TRBD2 (6 bases). This CDR3 has 9 amino acids. Germline CDR1 and CDR2: DFQATT and SNEGSKA (reference sequence). CDR3 coding DNA: TGCACGGAGGGGGAGACCCAGTACTTC. Translation gives CTEGETQYF.

CDR3 loop: CASSRRDRGNYGYTF. Here the CDR3 DNA reads TGTGCCAGTAGTCGTCGGGACAGGGGGAACTATGGCTACACCTTC. The chain links TRBV19 to TRBJ1-2; TRBD1 matches at 11 bases. Per the germline V gene, CDR1 is LNHDA and CDR2 is SQIVND (reference sequence). Trimming removed 5 bases from V and 2 bases from J; junction bases left unmatched: 4. CDR3 length equals 15 residues.

This clone showed up just a few times. V is TRBV5-1 and J is TRBJ1-2, with 7 bases aligning to TRBD1. From germline, CDR1 is SGHRS and CDR2 YFSETQ. The CDR3 covers 16 residues. Losses at the gene ends were 3 bases for V and 4 bases for J; bases not matched to a gene: 12. The CDR3 coding sequence is TGCGCCAGCAGCTGGTCAGGGGGTACGGACTTCTATGGCTACACCTTC. Its protein product is CASSWSGGTDFYGYTF.

V and J are TRBV28 and TRBJ1-1; the match to TRBD1 covers 8 bases. The CDR3 spans 14 residues. Germline V gene sequence: CDR1 MDHEN, CDR2 SYDVKM. The J segment lost 1 base and the V segment lost 6 bases, leaving 4 bases of the junction unmatched. The CDR3 region is CASSSGQGNTEAFF. The CDR3 DNA sequence: TGTGCCAGCAGCTCCGGACAGGGGAACACTGAAGCTTTCTTT. Full variable domain (rest looked up from reference TRBV28 and TRBJ1-1): DVKVTQSSRYLVKRTGEKVFLECVQDMDHENMFWYRQDPGLGLRLIYFSYDVKMKEKGDIPEGYSVSREKKERFSLILESASTNQTSMYLCASSSGQGNTEAFFGQGTRLTVV.

This clone was recorded only once. The V gene is TRBV27, the J gene TRBJ2-7; 11 bases are shared with TRBD2. The CDR3 covers 14 residues. The J segment lost 4 bases and the V segment lost 3 bases, leaving 2 bases of the junction unmatched. The germline V gene encodes CDR1 MNHEY and CDR2 SMNVEV (reference sequence). CDR3 residues: CASSLSSGRYEQYF. DNA for the CDR3: TGTGCCAGCAGTTTGTCTAGCGGGAGGTACGAGCAGTACTTC.

V usage is TRBV5-4 and J usage is TRBJ2-4; D is possibly TRBD2 (6 bases). This CDR3 contains 17 residues. V was cut by 0 bases and J by 6 bases, with 19 bases left in between. Germline-derived CDR1 and CDR2 are SGHNT and YYREEE (reference sequence). CDR3 sequence reads: CASSLGVERGLGNIQYF. In nucleotides, the CDR3 is TGTGCCAGCAGCTTGGGTGTTGAACGGGGGTTGGGAAACATTCAGTACTTC.

The chain links TRBV27 to TRBJ1-2; unclear D gene. The germline V gene encodes CDR1 MNHEY and CDR2 SMNVEV (reference sequence). Trimming cost V 2 bases and J 8 bases, with 15 bases left between them. This CDR3 is built from 14 residues. Written as DNA, the CDR3 is TGTGCCAGCAGTTTAGGGCTCCTACACGGAGGCTACACCTTC. This translates into CASSLGLLHGGYTF.

This clone has a handful of counts. CDR3 protein: CASSPGKLRGYTF. CDR3 nucleotide sequence: TGTGCCAGTTCACCGGGTAAACTGCGTGGCTACACCTTC. V usage is TRBV27 and J usage is TRBJ1-2; D is unclear. The CDR3 loop spans 13 amino acids. Germline CDR1 reads MNHEY; CDR2 reads SMNVEV (reference sequence). V was pared by 9 bases and J by 7 bases, with 18 bases between.

The rearrangement uses TRBV6-6 and TRBJ2-7; D may be TRBD1 (6 bases). This CDR3 is 12 amino acids long. From germline, CDR1 is MNHNY and CDR2 SVGAGI (reference sequence). The V end lost 4 bases, the J end lost 3 bases, and 7 bases lay between the germline ends. This chain's CDR3 is CASSSGDYEQYF. The CDR3 DNA reads as TGTGCCAGCAGTTCAGGGGACTACGAGCAGTACTTC.

The chain links TRBV7-2 to TRBJ2-1; 7 positions agree with TRBD1. The CDR3 spans 15 residues. V gave up 5 bases and J gave up 1 base; unmatched junction bases: 5. CDR1 SGHTA and CDR2 FQGNSA come from the germline V gene. For the CDR3, the DNA is TGTGCCAGCAGCGACAGGGTTTGGTCCTACAATGAGCAGTTCTTC. Translation: CASSDRVWSYNEQFF.